One and the same sample provided the 30 T cell receptor beta chains below, sequenced in a study of cytomegalovirus exposure and HLA in healthy donors. Libraries were prepared by immunoSEQ multiplex PCR; TCRdb keeps only in-frame clonotypes and omits some of them. The sample holds some 71,000 clones, 94% seen once. The source material was PBMCs. Source of these receptors: a woman aged 18-29 years in good health and CMV-seronegative.

This clone was picked up one time. The chain recombines TRBV5-6 with TRBJ1-1; the D gene is possibly TRBD1 (5 bases). Germline V gene sequence: CDR1 SGHDT, CDR2 YYEEEE. V dropped 4 bases and J dropped 7 bases, with 8 bases sitting between them. This CDR3 has 11 amino acids. The CDR3 is CASSLDSEAFF. CDR3 nucleotides: TGTGCCAGCAGCCTCGACAGTGAAGCTTTCTTT.

V is TRBV7-2 and J is TRBJ1-6; 8 positions agree with TRBD1. Germline V lookup: CDR1 SGHTA, CDR2 FQGNSA. The CDR3 has 14 amino acids. J lost 9 bases, V lost 4 bases, and 5 bases had no gene match. The CDR3 loop is CASSSGQGSSPLHF. The CDR3, as DNA: TGTGCCAGCAGCTCTGGACAGGGCTCTTCACCCCTCCACTTT.

The chain couples TRBV6-5 to TRBJ1-4; 8 positions match TRBD1. Unmatched junction bases numbered 8, after V lost 6 bases and J lost 5 bases. Germline V lookup: CDR1 MNHEY, CDR2 SVGAGI. The CDR3 runs to 15 residues. CDR3 in amino acids: CASRQTGDKNEKLFF. CDR3 nucleotides: TGTGCCAGCAGGCAGACAGGGGACAAGAATGAAAAACTGTTTTTT.

The chain has TRBV18 and TRBJ2-1, with 9 bases identical to TRBD2. The CDR3 covers 15 residues. The V and J ends lost 2 bases and 9 bases, in that order; junction bases with no gene match: 8. Germline CDR1 KGHSH, CDR2 LQKENI. The CDR3 is CASSPETSGTTEQFF. DNA for the CDR3: TGTGCCAGCTCACCAGAGACTAGCGGTACAACTGAGCAGTTCTTC.

This sequence joins TRBV7-3 and TRBJ2-3; TRBD2 might be the D (5 bases). CDR3 length equals 17 residues. Germline CDR1 SGHTA, CDR2 FQGTGA. V was clipped by 2 bases and J by 1 base, with 16 bases between them. CDR3 protein: CASSLLRGERRTDTQYF. As DNA, the CDR3 is TGTGCCAGCAGCTTACTACGTGGGGAGCGACGCACAGATACGCAGTATTTT.

V and J are TRBV13 and TRBJ2-7; 9 bases are a match to TRBD1. Unmatched junction bases numbered 9, after V lost 5 bases and J lost 4 bases. Germline V gives CDR1 PRHDT, CDR2 FYEKMQ (reference sequence). This CDR3 contains 15 residues. This chain's CDR3 is CASSAGTGRTYEQYF. DNA for the CDR3: TGTGCCAGCAGCGCCGGGACAGGGAGAACGTACGAGCAGTACTTC.

The rearrangement links TRBV27 to TRBJ1-2; TRBD1 agrees at 7 bases. The V segment lost 6 bases and the J segment 2 bases; nucleotides outside the gene matches: 12. The CDR3 has 16 residues. Germline assignment: CDR1 MNHEY and CDR2 SMNVEV (reference sequence). The CDR3 bases are TGTGCCAGCAGATCTTTATACAGGGGACGGAACTATGGCTACACCTTC. The encoded protein is CASRSLYRGRNYGYTF.

The chain joins TRBV5-1 to TRBJ1-4; a possible D gene is TRBD1 (5 bases). CDR1 and CDR2 from the germline V gene are SGHRS and YFSETQ. The CDR3 consists of 15 residues. V shed 6 bases and J shed 2 bases, with 14 bases lying between them. CDR3 bases: TGCGCCAGCACCCCACGGGGGGGGACTAATGAAAAACTGTTTTTT. Amino acids: CASTPRGGTNEKLFF.

This clone was seen more than once but under ten times. The chain links TRBV10-2 to TRBJ2-3, with TRBD2 matching 7 bases. The CDR3 is made up of 14 amino acids. V dropped 5 bases and J dropped 0; count of bases not matched to a gene: 2. CDR1 is WSHSY, CDR2 SAAADI, per germline. The CDR3 DNA reads as TGCGCCAGCAGTCGCGGGGGAAGCACAGATACGCAGTATTTT. Translating gives CASSRGGSTDTQYF.

V and J are TRBV19 and TRBJ2-1; 11 bases fit TRBD2. V shed 1 base, J shed 15 bases, and the junction held 5 bases outside the gene matches. The CDR3 is 13 residues long. Germline V CDR1 and CDR2: LNHDA, SQIVND (reference sequence). Written as DNA, the CDR3 is TGTGCCAGTAGTATAGCCCGGACTAGCGGGCGGTTCTTC. Its protein product is CASSIARTSGRFF.

The chain uses TRBV5-4 and TRBJ1-2, with D unclear. CDR3 size: 14 residues. Deletions cut 2 bases from V and 5 bases from J, with 13 bases between. Germline V lookup: CDR1 SGHNT, CDR2 YYREEE (reference sequence). CDR3 DNA sequence: TGTGCCAGCAGCTTCCCCGGGTCGGGGTATGGCTACACCTTC. This sequence encodes CASSFPGSGYGYTF.

The chain employs TRBV6-6 and TRBJ2-5; D gene ambiguous. The CDR3 is 14 residues long. Germline values: CDR1 MNHNY, CDR2 SVGAGI (reference sequence). Trimming took off 6 bases at V and 5 bases at J, with 16 bases between the two ends. The CDR3 sequence: CASRSGLVAETQYF. In DNA form, the CDR3 reads TGTGCCAGCAGATCTGGTTTAGTCGCGGAGACCCAGTACTTC.

The chain employs TRBV11-2 and TRBJ2-5, with 9 nucleotides matching TRBD2. V gave up 2 bases and J gave up 2 bases; unmatched junction bases: 9. The germline gives CDR1 SGHAT, CDR2 FQNNGV. The length of the CDR3 is 17 residues. The CDR3 spells CASSLRRGAGGQETQYF. The CDR3 DNA sequence: TGTGCCAGCAGCTTAAGGAGAGGAGCGGGGGGACAAGAGACCCAGTACTTC.

On this clone: The junction and the germline gene differ at one end; a read error may be behind it. The V gene is TRBV7-2, the J gene TRBJ2-1; 7 positions match TRBD2. This CDR3 contains 16 residues. In germline, CDR1 is SGHTA, CDR2 FQGNSA. The CDR3 region is CASTLGSVAGTDEQFF. CDR3 sequence (DNA): TGTGCCAGCACCTTAGGGTCGGTAGCGGGTACCGATGAGCAGTTCTTC.

The chain combines TRBV10-3 with TRBJ2-5; tentatively, D is TRBD2 (6 bases). The germline V and J ends were trimmed by 6 bases and 0 bases, with 11 bases remaining between them. Germline CDR1 is ENHRY and CDR2 is SYGVKD. This CDR3 spans 14 amino acids. CDR3 residues: CAIRGGWNQETQYF. In nucleotides, the CDR3 is TGTGCCATCAGGGGGGGTTGGAACCAAGAGACCCAGTACTTC.

This chain joins TRBV7-3 and TRBJ2-2; D gene ambiguous. Trimming took 4 bases from V and 7 from J, leaving 7 bases between them. The CDR3 contains 12 residues. Per germline, CDR1 SGHTA and CDR2 FQGTGA. The CDR3 DNA reads as TGTGCCAGCAGCTCCTCCTACGGGGAGCTGTTTTTT. Residues: CASSSSYGELFF.

The DNA of the CDR3 is TGTGCCAGCAGTTTGGGGGCGACAGGGGAGGGATATGGCTACACCTTC. Protein product: CASSLGATGEGYGYTF. The rearrangement uses TRBV28 and TRBJ1-2, with 8 bases fitting TRBD1. The germline V gene has CDR1 MDHEN and CDR2 SYDVKM. Trimming at V came to 3 bases and at J to 5 bases, leaving 11 bases not matched to a gene. The CDR3 has 16 residues.

The genes are TRBV29-1 and TRBJ2-5; 7 nucleotides align to TRBD2. Germline loops: CDR1 SQVTM, CDR2 ANQGSEA. CDR3 size: 15 residues. With 3 bases clipped from V and 1 base from J, the junction kept 8 bases outside the gene matches. CDR3 region: CSVDEGRGIQETQYF. CDR3 nucleotides: TGCAGCGTTGACGAAGGGCGGGGGATCCAAGAGACCCAGTACTTC. The full variable domain, with the rest looked up from reference TRBV29-1 and TRBJ2-5, is SAVISQKPSRDICQRGTSLTIQCQVDSQVTMMFWYRQQPGQSLTLIATANQGSEATYESGFVIDKFPISRPNLTFSTLTVSNMSPEDSSIYLCSVDEGRGIQETQYFGPGTRLLVL.

The chain employs TRBV6-5 and TRBJ2-2, with TRBD1 matching 8 bases. The length of the CDR3 is 14 residues. Germline V CDR1 and CDR2: MNHEY, SVGAGI. With 4 bases clipped from V and 6 bases from J, the junction kept 4 bases outside the gene matches. For the CDR3, the DNA is TGTGCCAGCAGTTTTTTGGACAGGGCCGGGGAGCTGTTTTTT. This sequence encodes CASSFLDRAGELFF.

V is TRBV9 and J is TRBJ2-1; maybe TRBD2 (6 bases). Germline CDR1 reads SGDLS; CDR2 reads YYNGEE. The CDR3 sequence is 11 residues long. Trimming shortened V by 3 bases and J by 13 bases, and 11 bases separated the two germline ends. The DNA for the CDR3 is TGTGCCAGCAGCGCGGGGGAACTACAGTTCTTC. Its protein product is CASSAGELQFF.

The chain combines TRBV6-5 with TRBJ1-1; D may be TRBD1 (5 bases). The V gene lost 2 bases and the J gene lost 4 bases, with 11 bases spanning the gap. Germline V gene sequence: CDR1 MNHEY, CDR2 SVGAGI. The CDR3 extends over 14 amino acids. The CDR3 here is CASSYGGSGTEAFF. The CDR3 region has the DNA TGTGCCAGCAGTTACGGGGGGTCAGGCACTGAAGCTTTCTTT.

This clone was seen only once. This chain joins TRBV19 and TRBJ1-2; D might be TRBD1 (6 bases). CDR3 length: 13 amino acids. The V end lost 3 bases, the J end lost 4 bases, and 9 bases lay between the germline ends. CDR1 and CDR2 (germline): LNHDA, SQIVND (reference sequence). The CDR3 DNA reads as TGTGCCAGTAGTATTCCCAGGGGCTATGGCTACACCTTC. It is translated as CASSIPRGYGYTF.

The rearrangement links TRBV27 to TRBJ1-6; 7 bases line up with TRBD1. The J segment lost 6 bases and the V segment lost 8 bases, leaving 4 bases of the junction unmatched. This CDR3 contains 13 residues. CDR1 and CDR2 from the germline V gene are MNHEY and SMNVEV (reference sequence). CDR3 sequence (DNA): TGTGCCAGCGCCGACAGGGTTAATTCACCCCTCCACTTT. This codes for CASADRVNSPLHF.

This sequence joins TRBV7-3 and TRBJ2-3, with 8 positions matching TRBD2. The CDR3 contains 14 residues. J gave up 5 bases and V 2 bases, and 3 bases lay outside the gene matches. Germline V gene lookup returns CDR1 SGHTA and CDR2 FQGTGA. This CDR3 is CASSLAGGGDTQYF. DNA of the CDR3: TGTGCCAGCAGCTTAGCGGGAGGAGGAGATACGCAGTATTTT.

The chain links TRBV11-1 to TRBJ2-7, with 8 bases fitting TRBD2. V was clipped by 8 bases and J by 0 bases; unmatched bases: 21. The CDR3 totals 19 residues. CDR1 is SGHAT and CDR2 is FQDESV in the germline V gene (reference sequence). CDR3 nucleotide sequence: TGTGCCAGCTCCCTCCGGCCTAGCGGGTATAACATGATCTCCTACGAGCAGTACTTC. It encodes CASSLRPSGYNMISYEQYF. The full variable domain, its missing parts supplied by reference TRBV11-1 and TRBJ2-7, is EAEVAQSPRYKITEKSQAVAFWCDPISGHATLYWYRQILGQGPELLVQFQDESVVDDSQLPKDRFSAERLKGVDSTLKIQPAELGDSAMYLCASSLRPSGYNMISYEQYFGPGTRLTVT.

The chain is built from TRBV6-5 and TRBJ1-2, with D possibly TRBD1 on 5 matching bases. The germline V and J ends were trimmed by 4 bases and 5 bases, with 11 bases remaining between them. The CDR3 runs to 13 residues. CDR1 and CDR2 from the germline V gene are MNHEY and SVGAGI. CDR3 in amino acids: CASSLQERYGYTF. The CDR3 DNA is TGTGCCAGCAGTTTACAGGAGCGATATGGCTACACCTTC.

This rearrangement joins TRBV27 to TRBJ2-7, with 8 bases fitting TRBD2. Germline CDR1 reads MNHEY; CDR2 reads SMNVEV (reference sequence). V lost 5 bases, J lost 3 bases, and 15 bases stayed unmatched. This CDR3 region has 17 residues. The CDR3: CASSIKSALAGNYEQYF. The CDR3 bases are TGTGCCAGCAGTATCAAGTCGGCCCTAGCGGGTAACTACGAGCAGTACTTC.

The chain recombines TRBV9 with TRBJ2-1; 9 nucleotides line up with TRBD2. This CDR3 is built from 20 residues. The ends lost 3 bases at V and 0 bases at J; junction bases unmatched: 16. Germline CDR1 and CDR2: SGDLS and YYNGEE. CDR3 DNA sequence: TGTGCCAGCAGCGGTCCACCTGGGGCTAGCGGGATTACCTCCTACAATGAGCAGTTCTTC. This sequence encodes CASSGPPGASGITSYNEQFF.

The rearrangement joins TRBV5-5 to TRBJ2-7, with 10 bases identical to TRBD1. Germline CDR1 SGHKS, CDR2 YYEKEE (reference sequence). This CDR3 has 15 residues. Germline trimming cut 2 bases from V and 6 bases from J; bases unmatched to any gene: 8. The CDR3 region is CASSLGDRGIREQYF. DNA for the CDR3: TGTGCCAGCAGCTTAGGGGACAGGGGAATTCGCGAGCAGTACTTC. Supplemented by reference TRBV5-5 and TRBJ2-7, the full variable domain reads DAGVTQSPTHLIKTRGQQVTLRCSPISGHKSVSWYQQVLGQGPQFIFQYYEKEERGRGNFPDRFSARQFPNYSSELNVNALLLGDSALYLCASSLGDRGIREQYFGPGTRLTVT.

The J gene is TRBJ2-1, the V gene TRBV19; D may be TRBD2 (5 bases). This CDR3 comprises 15 residues. Looked up from germline, CDR1 is LNHDA and CDR2 is SQIVND (reference sequence). The V gene lost 3 bases and the J gene lost 0 bases, with 9 bases spanning the gap. CDR3 protein: CASSMGEGSYNEQFF. For the CDR3, the DNA is TGTGCCAGTAGTATGGGCGAGGGCTCCTACAATGAGCAGTTCTTC.